The rows below give T cell receptor beta chains drawn from one sample of a study of PD-1 blockade in classical Hodgkin lymphoma. Some clones are missing from TCRdb's copy, which holds only in-frame ones; the method was immunoSEQ multiplex PCR. This table has 90,000 to 100,000 clones, roughly 79% appearing once. The source material was peripheral blood mononuclear cells (PBMCs), sampled before the second cycle of nivolumab. These receptors were taken from a human donor with classical Hodgkin lymphoma. Each CDR3 is given with its conserved first and last residue. D genes are given only for firm matches. Expanded clones get a size class; other rows say once, few or many, or leave the size out.

CDR3 length | D gene | J gene | clone size | V gene | CDR3 DNA | CDR3 protein
14 | . | TRBJ2-2 | . | TRBV11-1 | TGTGCCAGCAGATGGCTAGCCAGCACCGGGGAGCTGTTTTTT | CASRWLASTGELFF
12 | . | TRBJ1-1 | . | TRBV10-1 | TGCGCCAGCAAGAAGGGCAGGGGAGAAGCTTTCTTT | CASKKGRGEAFF
10 | . | TRBJ1-5 | . | TRBV30 | TGTGCCTGGAAGGGGGAGCCCCAGCATTTT | CAWKGEPQHF
17 | TRBD1 | TRBJ1-5 | many | TRBV5-5 | TGTGCCAGCAGCTTAATCCCGGGACAGGGGGGCAATCAGCCCCAGCATTTT | CASSLIPGQGGNQPQHF
14 | . | TRBJ2-2 | . | TRBV7-3 | TGTGCCAGCAGCTTAATTAACTTGGACGGGGAGCTGTTTTTT | CASSLINLDGELFF
14 | TRBD2 | TRBJ2-1 | . | TRBV6-5 | TGTGCCAGCAGCCCCAGCGGGACCTACAATGAGCAGTTCTTC | CASSPSGTYNEQFF
14 | . | TRBJ2-7 | . | TRBV10-3 | TGTGCCATCAGTGGGGACATCTCCTCCGGCGAGCAGTACTTC | CAISGDISSGEQYF
19 | . | TRBJ2-7 | . | TRBV7-2 | TGTGCCAGCAGCTTAACCGTTCGGCGAACCGGAGGGCGGATCTACGAGCAGTACTTC | CASSLTVRRTGGRIYEQYF
11 | . | TRBJ2-5 | . | TRBV14 | TGTGCCAGCGGCCTAGGAGGGACCCAGTACTTC | CASGLGGTQYF
11 | . | TRBJ2-7 | once | TRBV5-8 | TGTGCCAGCAGCTTGATTTTCGAGCAGTACTTC | CASSLIFEQYF